This passage covers 20 T cell receptor beta chains from one sample sequenced in a study of T cells after yellow fever vaccination. TCRdb processed the 5' RACE reads anew with MiXCR; each CDR3 protein has one entry. The sample has hundreds of thousands of distinct CDR3 sequences, about 5.2% seen once; the top ten hold around 3.5%. The sequenced sample was CD4+ T cells sorted from PBMCs, obtained on the day of the yellow fever booster vaccination. The receptors shown here come from a man between 18 and 29 years old who received the YFV17D yellow fever vaccine.

The chain uses TRBV10-3 and TRBJ2-3, with D possibly called TRBD1 or TRBD2 (6 bases each). V was clipped by 0 bases and J by 4 bases, with 11 bases between them. The CDR3 extends over 15 amino acids. Germline CDR1 and CDR2: ENHRY and SYGVKD. The CDR3 nucleotides are TGTGCCATCAGTGAGTCGAGAAGGGGGGCAGATACGCAGTATTTT. Translation gives CAISESRRGADTQYF.

This clonotype occurred a few times. This chain connects TRBV27 to TRBJ1-2; 8 positions match TRBD1. The V and J ends lost 3 bases and 7 bases, in that order; junction bases with no gene match: 7. CDR3 length equals 14 residues. CDR1 MNHEY and CDR2 SMNVEV come from the germline V gene (reference sequence). The DNA for the CDR3 is TGTGCCAGCAGTTTCTCGGACAGGGAGGCTGGCTACACCTTC. It encodes CASSFSDREAGYTF.

This clonotype was found many times. The J gene is TRBJ1-1, the V gene TRBV27; 9 bases agree with TRBD1. Germline CDR1 and CDR2: MNHEY and SMNVEV (reference sequence). This CDR3 spans 14 amino acids. Unmatched junction bases numbered 6, after V lost 5 bases and J lost 5 bases. CDR3 in amino acids: CASSTTGGWTEAFF. In DNA, the CDR3 is TGTGCCAGCAGTACGACAGGGGGTTGGACTGAAGCTTTCTTT.

In this sample, this clonotype turned up many times. V gene TRBV5-4 combines with J gene TRBJ1-4; D is perhaps TRBD1 (5 bases). This CDR3 is built from 14 residues. The V end was cut by 3 bases, the J end by 3 bases, with 9 bases between. CDR1 SGHNT and CDR2 YYREEE come from the germline V gene (reference sequence). CDR3 region: CASSSRDPNEKLFF. The CDR3 coding sequence is TGTGCCAGCAGCTCCCGGGACCCTAATGAAAAACTGTTTTTT.

The chain recombines TRBV7-8 with TRBJ1-5, with a possible D match to TRBD1 (6 bases). The germline CDR1 and CDR2 sequences are SGHVS and FQNEAQ. There are 15 residues in the CDR3. V was pared by 5 bases and J by 2 bases, with 13 bases between. Here the CDR3 DNA reads TGTGCCAGCAGCGGGGGCAGGGTAGGCAATCAGCCCCAGCATTTT. Its translation is CASSGGRVGNQPQHF.

This clonotype was found a few times. This chain uses TRBV18 with TRBJ2-7; the D call may be TRBD1 or TRBD2 (5 bases each). V was clipped by 2 bases and J by 7 bases, with 18 bases between them. Germline CDR1 and CDR2: KGHSH and LQKENI. The CDR3 runs to 15 residues. CDR3: CASSPGTGHLGEQYF. In nucleotides, the CDR3 is TGTGCCAGCTCACCAGGGACGGGGCACCTTGGGGAGCAGTACTTC.

This clonotype was observed a handful of times. V is TRBV3-1 and J is TRBJ1-6; TRBD1 matches at 9 bases. Germline values: CDR1 LGHDT, CDR2 YNNKEL (reference sequence). V lost 0 bases and J lost 10; bases outside the gene matches: 4. This CDR3 comprises 15 residues. The DNA of the CDR3 is TGTGCCAGCAGCCAAGACGGACAGGGGTACTCACCCCTCCACTTT. It codes for CASSQDGQGYSPLHF.

V gene TRBV5-1 combines with J gene TRBJ2-3, with TRBD1 matching 10 bases. Trimming took 0 bases from V and 6 from J; bases not matched to a gene: 1. The germline V gene has CDR1 SGHRS and CDR2 YFSETQ. CDR3 size: 14 residues. The CDR3 here is CASSLEDRGDTQYF. CDR3 DNA: TGCGCCAGCAGCTTGGAGGACAGGGGGGATACGCAGTATTTT.

This clonotype was observed many times. This chain joins TRBV6-5 and TRBJ2-3; D unresolved. Germline V CDR1 and CDR2: MNHEY, SVGAGI. CDR3 size: 14 residues. V was clipped by 2 bases and J by 6 bases, with 12 bases between them. CDR3 sequence reads: CASSYGYSRDTQYF. The CDR3 DNA reads as TGTGCCAGCAGTTACGGGTACTCACGTGATACGCAGTATTTT.

Many counts were recorded for this clonotype. The rearrangement joins TRBV7-2 to TRBJ2-1, with D hard to call. Germline-derived CDR1 and CDR2 are SGHTA and FQGNSA. Trimming took off 1 base at V and 0 bases at J, with 4 bases between the two ends. This CDR3 comprises 14 residues. The chain's CDR3 is CASSLVASYNEQFF. In DNA, the CDR3 is TGTGCCAGCAGCTTAGTCGCCTCCTACAATGAGCAGTTCTTC.

This clonotype was observed at least ten times. The chain combines TRBV7-2 with TRBJ2-3, with 10 bases identical to TRBD2. The CDR3 sequence is 14 residues long. CDR1 and CDR2 from the germline V gene are SGHTA and FQGNSA. The junction had 9 bases not matched to a gene; V was cut back by 9 bases and J by 6 bases. This CDR3 reads CASIAGGFVDTQYF. The CDR3 DNA sequence: TGTGCCAGTATAGCGGGGGGATTCGTCGATACGCAGTATTTT.

V usage is TRBV5-1 and J usage is TRBJ2-5, with a tentative D call TRBD2 (6 bases). The CDR3 consists of 15 residues. V lost 0 bases and J lost 10, with 19 bases in between. The germline CDR1 and CDR2 sequences are SGHRS and YFSETQ. The DNA for the CDR3 is TGCGCCAGCAGCTTGGCCGGAGGGGTGTTTAAGGACCAGTACTTC. This translates into CASSLAGGVFKDQYF.

This clonotype was detected many times. The V call is TRBV4-3, the J call TRBJ2-7; 9 positions match TRBD1. Trimming cost V 1 base and J 2 bases; bases outside gene matches: 3. Germline assignment: CDR1 LGHNA and CDR2 YSLEER. The CDR3 sequence is 15 residues long. CDR3 amino acids: CASSQVGQGAYEQYF. DNA of the CDR3: TGCGCCAGCAGCCAAGTGGGACAGGGAGCCTACGAGCAGTACTTC.

This clonotype has a count of ten or more. V and J are TRBV5-5 and TRBJ2-1, with 11 nucleotides matching TRBD2. V trimming: 0 bases; J trimming: 8 bases; junction bases outside the gene matches: 4. Germline values: CDR1 SGHKS, CDR2 YYEKEE (reference sequence). The CDR3 runs 15 residues. CDR3 in amino acids: CASSLGLAGLDEQFF. For the CDR3, the DNA is TGTGCCAGCAGCTTGGGACTAGCGGGGCTGGATGAGCAGTTCTTC.

This clonotype was seen many times. The CDR3 is CSAHTRRNYGYTF. Written as DNA, the CDR3 is TGCAGTGCTCACACCCGGCGGAACTATGGCTACACCTTC. This chain uses TRBV20-1 with TRBJ1-2, with D hard to call. The CDR3 totals 13 residues. Trimming left V 5 bases short and J 2 bases short, with 12 bases between. Germline CDR1 DFQATT, CDR2 SNEGSKA (reference sequence).

The chain joins TRBV20-1 to TRBJ2-2; D perhaps matches TRBD2 (7 bases). V was pared by 6 bases and J by 3 bases, with 17 bases between. This CDR3 is 15 amino acids long. In germline, CDR1 is DFQATT, CDR2 SNEGSKA (reference sequence). The CDR3 DNA follows: TGCAGTGCAGGAAGGGGGGGGGCCCACACCGGGGAGCTGTTTTTT. Translation: CSAGRGGAHTGELFF.

This clonotype was recorded at least ten times. This chain links TRBV23-1 with TRBJ2-7; TRBD1 might be the D (6 bases). TRBV23-1 belongs to the ORF category, with a function that is uncertain. CDR3 length: 14 residues. Trimming took 4 bases from V and 3 from J, leaving 13 bases between them. This CDR3 reads CASSPLTGHYEQYF. CDR3 DNA sequence: TGCGCCAGCAGTCCGTTGACAGGCCACTACGAGCAGTACTTC.

The V and J genes are TRBV4-2 and TRBJ1-4; possibly TRBD1 for D (5 bases). CDR3 length equals 16 residues. Germline loops: CDR1 LGHNA, CDR2 YNFKEQ. V lost 2 bases, J lost 5 bases, and 15 bases lay in between. The CDR3 region has the DNA TGTGCCAGCAGCCAATCGGCATCCGGGGGGAATGAAAAACTGTTTTTT. This codes for CASSQSASGGNEKLFF.

V is TRBV28 and J is TRBJ2-7; perhaps TRBD2 as D (8 bases). The germline V and J ends were trimmed by 5 bases and 6 bases, with 20 bases remaining between them. The germline gives CDR1 MDHEN, CDR2 SYDVKM. This CDR3 has 15 amino acids. CDR3 sequence reads: CASSVAGQMFSEQYV. The CDR3, as DNA: TGTGCCAGCAGTGTAGCGGGACAGATGTTTTCCGAGCAGTACGTC.

The sample holds many counts of this clonotype. The CDR3 protein is CASRLAGGTDTQYF. The CDR3 DNA follows: TGTGCCAGTAGACTAGCGGGGGGCACAGATACGCAGTATTTT. The chain combines TRBV6-2 or TRBV6-3 with TRBJ2-3; 12 positions match TRBD2. J lost 1 base, V lost 9 bases, and 2 bases had no gene match. In germline, CDR1 is MNHEY, CDR2 SVGEGT. The CDR3 is made up of 14 amino acids.